Below, one T cell receptor (beta chain) is given with its context. As handled by the study authors: It was from reference gene primer amplification that nucleated cell counts were estimated. Repertoires were generated with immunoSEQ multiplex PCR, while TCRdb's copy carries only in-frame clones and drops some. D and trimming were read from the DNA, whereas the V and J calls and clone size are those reported in that table. Of 55,000 to 75,000 clones in the sample, 60% to 75% were seen once. The entry originates in a study of blood T cell repertoires in COVID-19. For the study at large: Both acute and convalescent COVID-19 samples were obtained from the United States, Italy and Spain. In each case, the material was cDNA or gDNA derived from T cells, B-cell-depleted T cells, or PBMCs.

The TCR comes from a woman between 65 and 79 years old with acute or convalescent COVID-19. The sample comprised peripheral blood.

The CDR3 here is CASSYSSRRVGFISGANVLTF. The CDR3 DNA follows: TGTGCCAGCAGTTACTCGAGCCGGAGGGTGGGCTTCATCTCTGGGGCCAACGTCCTGACTTTC. The chain uses TRBV6-2 or TRBV6-3 and TRBJ2-6; a weak D match, TRBD2 (6 bases). CDR1 is MNHEY and CDR2 is SVGEGT in the germline V gene. Trimming cost V 0 bases and J 0 bases, with 21 bases left between them. This CDR3 is 21 amino acids long.